Shown below are 24 T cell receptor beta chains from a single sample sequenced in a study of blood T cells in healthy people across ages. Primers used in a second PCR of roughly 6 to 11 cycles were a sample-barcoded 5' primer and a J-beta primer mix. TCRdb re-analysed the 5' RACE reads in MiXCR, keeping a single row per CDR3 protein. The sample shows some 760,000 distinct CDR3 sequences, roughly 25% of them seen only once. These sequences were also reported in another study, on T cells of mothers and their children.

The sequenced material came from blood. The source is a boy younger than 18 in good health.

The chain uses TRBV7-9 and TRBJ2-7; D is ambiguous. Germline CDR1 SEHNR, CDR2 FQNEAQ (reference sequence). The V gene lost 7 bases and the J gene lost 0 bases, with 13 bases spanning the gap. The CDR3 loop spans 14 amino acids. CDR3 sequence (DNA): TGTGCCAGCACCTTGGGTAGTGGCTCCTACGAGCAGTACTTC. It encodes CASTLGSGSYEQYF.

This clonotype was detected only a few times. The chain uses TRBV11-2 and TRBJ2-5; D may be TRBD2 (6 bases). V was trimmed by 1 base and J by 0 bases, leaving 12 bases between them. CDR1 is SGHAT and CDR2 is FQNNGV in the germline V gene. The CDR3 is 16 amino acids. The CDR3 here is CASSLGSGLNQETQYF. DNA of the CDR3: TGTGCCAGCAGCTTAGGGTCTGGACTAAACCAAGAGACCCAGTACTTC.

This clonotype has just a few counts. The CDR3 region is CASSQLLAGGRNEQFF. As DNA, the CDR3 is TGTGCCAGCAGCCAATTGCTAGCGGGAGGGCGCAATGAGCAGTTCTTC. The chain recombines TRBV14 with TRBJ2-1; 12 bases agree with TRBD2. CDR1 and CDR2 from the germline V gene are SGHDN and FVKESK. J gave up 6 bases and V 2 bases, and 5 bases lay outside the gene matches. The CDR3 is made up of 16 amino acids.

The V gene is TRBV20-1, the J gene TRBJ2-3; maybe TRBD1 (5 bases). CDR1 is DFQATT and CDR2 is SNEGSKA in the germline V gene (reference sequence). V lost 0 bases and J lost 6, with 13 bases in between. The CDR3 extends over 14 amino acids. DNA for the CDR3: TGCAGTGCTAGAGATTACAGGCTGGGGGATACGCAGTATTTT. It yields the protein CSARDYRLGDTQYF.

The rearrangement links TRBV6-1 to TRBJ1-2; TRBD1 is a possible D gene (5 bases). The CDR3 is made up of 14 amino acids. Trimming stripped 7 bases from V and 5 bases from J, with 17 bases between. Germline V gene sequence: CDR1 MNHNS, CDR2 SASEGT. The CDR3 region is CASTQGEMRYGYTF. The CDR3 DNA sequence: TGTGCCAGCACCCAAGGGGAGATGCGGTATGGCTACACCTTC.

The genes are TRBV14 and TRBJ1-1, with 7 bases identical to TRBD1. J lost 5 bases, V lost 5 bases, and 8 bases had no gene match. CDR1 is SGHDN and CDR2 is FVKESK in the germline V gene. CDR3 length: 14 amino acids. The CDR3 protein is CASSFSHRGTEAFF. The CDR3 region has the DNA TGTGCCAGCAGCTTTAGCCACAGGGGTACTGAAGCTTTCTTT.

Written as DNA, the CDR3 is TGTGCCAGCAGTTATCCGGGACGCCATCAAGAGACCCAGTACTTC. Its translation: CASSYPGRHQETQYF. The rearrangement links TRBV6-2 or TRBV6-3 to TRBJ2-5; D may correspond to TRBD1 or TRBD2 (5 bases each). This CDR3 is 15 amino acids long. Trimming took 3 bases from V and 2 from J, leaving 13 bases between them. CDR1 and CDR2 (germline): MNHEY, SVGEGT.

This clonotype was recorded a few times. The chain uses TRBV28 and TRBJ2-3; D is ambiguous. In germline, CDR1 is MDHEN, CDR2 SYDVKM. V was trimmed by 0 bases and J by 3 bases, leaving 13 bases between them. The CDR3 length is 16 residues. CDR3 protein: CASSLWSSPQTDTQYF. Written as DNA, the CDR3 is TGTGCCAGCAGTTTATGGTCCTCCCCTCAGACAGATACGCAGTATTTT.

The J gene is TRBJ2-7, the V gene TRBV27; 8 nucleotides agree with TRBD2. V shed 0 bases and J 3 bases; nucleotides not matched to a gene: 16. CDR3 length: 19 residues. Germline values: CDR1 MNHEY, CDR2 SMNVEV (reference sequence). The CDR3 region has the DNA TGTGCCAGCAGTTTATCGGGACTAGACTATGCCAGCGGGAACTACGAGCAGTACTTC. Its protein product is CASSLSGLDYASGNYEQYF.

This clonotype was found a few times. The chain recombines TRBV5-1 with TRBJ2-1; 9 bases fit TRBD2. CDR1 and CDR2 (germline): SGHRS, YFSETQ. After removal of 0 bases from V and 8 bases from J, the junction contained 9 bases not matched to a gene. The CDR3 sequence is 16 residues long. The CDR3 loop reads CASSLAASGVADEQFF. As DNA, the CDR3 is TGCGCCAGCAGCTTGGCGGCTAGCGGGGTCGCCGATGAGCAGTTCTTC.

The chain recombines TRBV6-6 with TRBJ2-5; D is perhaps TRBD2 (6 bases). Trimming pared 2 bases from V and 1 base from J, leaving 8 bases between. The CDR3 totals 14 residues. Germline CDR1 reads MNHNY; CDR2 reads SVGAGI (reference sequence). The CDR3: CASSYGGSQETQYF. The CDR3 region has the DNA TGTGCCAGCAGTTACGGGGGGTCCCAAGAGACCCAGTACTTC.

In regard to this clonotype: One end of the junction is discordant with germline, which a read error may explain. The J gene is TRBJ2-3, the V gene TRBV29-1; D is uncertain. From germline, CDR1 is SQVTM and CDR2 ANQGSEA. The CDR3 extends over 13 amino acids. CDR3 bases: TGCAGCGTTGTAGTAAGTGGGCAAGATACGCAATATTTT. Translated: CSVVVSGQDTQYF.

This chain connects TRBV6-6 to TRBJ2-1; 8 bases match TRBD1. CDR1 is MNHNY and CDR2 is SVGAGI in the germline V gene (reference sequence). The CDR3 sequence is 18 residues long. V lost 2 bases and J lost 0; bases outside the gene matches: 9. This CDR3 reads CASSYGQGAPSSYNEQFF. The CDR3 nucleotides read TGTGCCAGCAGTTACGGGCAGGGGGCACCGAGCTCCTACAATGAGCAGTTCTTC.

The sample holds a few counts of this clonotype. The rearrangement uses TRBV29-1 and TRBJ1-1, with 8 positions matching TRBD1. The CDR3 length is 13 residues. The germline CDR1 and CDR2 sequences are SQVTM and ANQGSEA. V dropped 2 bases and J dropped 3; count of bases not matched to a gene: 2. CDR3 sequence: CSVERQGYTEAFF. CDR3 in DNA: TGCAGCGTTGAACGACAGGGGTACACTGAAGCTTTCTTT.

This clonotype was recorded many times. The chain employs TRBV7-9 and TRBJ2-3; 11 bases agree with TRBD2. The germline V gene has CDR1 SEHNR and CDR2 FQNEAQ (reference sequence). The CDR3 sequence is 16 residues long. Trimming removed 5 bases from V and 6 bases from J; junction bases left unmatched: 10. The CDR3 reads CASSAGTSGGADTQYF. The CDR3, as DNA: TGTGCCAGCAGCGCCGGGACTAGCGGAGGGGCGGATACGCAGTATTTT.

Only a few counts were recorded for this clonotype. CDR3 sequence reads: CSAREEGGAAYNEQFF. As DNA, the CDR3 is TGCAGTGCTAGAGAAGAGGGGGGGGCCGCCTACAATGAGCAGTTCTTC. The chain uses TRBV20-1 and TRBJ2-1, with a weak D call TRBD2 (7 bases). Germline CDR1 DFQATT, CDR2 SNEGSKA (reference sequence). CDR3 length: 16 amino acids. Trimming took off 0 bases at V and 2 bases at J, with 14 bases between the two ends.

The V and J genes are TRBV6-5 and TRBJ2-5; D is possibly TRBD1 or TRBD2 (5 bases each). Germline values: CDR1 MNHEY, CDR2 SVGAGI. This CDR3 is 13 amino acids long. V was shortened by 5 bases and J by 5 bases, with 12 bases between the two germline ends. The CDR3 loop reads CASSTRWGETQYF. The CDR3 DNA follows: TGTGCCAGCAGTACTAGATGGGGGGAGACCCAGTACTTC.

This clonotype has a handful of counts. The chain links TRBV11-2 to TRBJ2-2, with D unresolved. This CDR3 contains 12 residues. Trimming took 3 bases from V and 5 from J, leaving 4 bases between them. CDR1 and CDR2 (germline): SGHAT, FQNNGV. The CDR3 reads CASSFRTGELFF. CDR3 sequence (DNA): TGTGCCAGCAGCTTCCGGACCGGGGAGCTGTTTTTT.

This clonotype was counted only a few times. V is TRBV20-1 and J is TRBJ2-1, with TRBD2 matching 10 bases. There are 18 residues in the CDR3. V shed 1 base, J shed 0 bases, and the junction held 9 bases outside the gene matches. CDR1 is DFQATT and CDR2 is SNEGSKA in the germline V gene (reference sequence). Here the CDR3 DNA reads TGCAGTGCTAGAGGCTGGGCTAGCGGGGGCCCCTCCTACAATGAGCAGTTCTTC. The encoded protein is CSARGWASGGPSYNEQFF.

V and J are TRBV20-1 and TRBJ2-5, with 14 bases fitting TRBD2. The CDR3 contains 14 residues. Germline lookup yields CDR1 DFQATT and CDR2 SNEGSKA (reference sequence). J was trimmed by 6 bases and V by 5 bases; bases with no gene match: 5. The CDR3 region is CSAAGTSGRKTQYF. The CDR3 coding sequence is TGCAGTGCTGCCGGGACTAGCGGGAGAAAGACCCAGTACTTC.

J is TRBJ2-7 and V is TRBV7-9; no clear D gene. V lost 10 bases, J lost 4 bases, and 17 bases lay in between. The germline gives CDR1 SEHNR, CDR2 FQNEAQ (reference sequence). CDR3 length equals 13 residues. CDR3 protein: CATQSPLGYEQYF. CDR3 nucleotide sequence: TGTGCCACCCAAAGCCCACTTGGATACGAGCAGTACTTC.

This clonotype occurred a few times. The chain employs TRBV4-3 and TRBJ2-3, with 13 positions matching TRBD2. The V and J ends lost 1 base and 3 bases, in that order; junction bases with no gene match: 1. Germline-derived CDR1 and CDR2 are LGHNA and YSLEER. The CDR3 covers 16 residues. CDR3: CASSQAGLAGTDTQYF. The CDR3 bases are TGCGCCAGCAGCCAAGCGGGACTAGCGGGGACAGATACGCAGTATTTT.

The chain is built from TRBV14 and TRBJ2-3, with D maybe TRBD2 (5 bases). Looked up from germline, CDR1 is SGHDN and CDR2 is FVKESK. V shed 1 base and J shed 0 bases, with 14 bases lying between them. This CDR3 comprises 17 residues. CDR3 sequence reads: CASSQAATLVSTDTQYF. The DNA of the CDR3 is TGTGCCAGCAGCCAAGCAGCAACACTAGTGAGCACAGATACGCAGTATTTT. Full variable domain (rest looked up from reference TRBV14 and TRBJ2-3): EAGVTQFPSHSVIEKGQTVTLRCDPISGHDNLYWYRRVMGKEIKFLLHFVKESKQDESGMPNNRFLAERTGGTYSTLKVQPAELEDSGVYFCASSQAATLVSTDTQYFGPGTRLTVL.

This clonotype showed up just a few times. Germline and junction disagree at one end, which may indicate a read error. The V call is TRBV10-2, the J call TRBJ1-5, with D possibly TRBD1 on 5 matching bases. Germline CDR1 is WSHSY and CDR2 is SAAADI. The length of the CDR3 is 14 residues. CDR3 coding DNA: TGCGCCAGCAGTGACTACCGGGGCAATCAGCCCCGGCATTTT. Protein: CASSDYRGNQPRHF.